The entry below describes one T cell receptor beta chain. Its antigen is still unknown. This sample is part of a study of beta chain features in type 1 diabetes. Expressed TCRB transcripts were sequenced because the entire RNA isolate underwent reverse transcription. Method: immunoSEQ multiplex PCR; TCRdb's copy keeps in-frame clones and lacks some. This sample has over 300,000 clones, with roughly 8.8% found just once. Germline CDR1 SGHTA, CDR2 FQGNSA. There are 16 residues in the CDR3. The ends lost 0 bases at V and 2 bases at J; junction bases unmatched: 4. Study outcomes and limitations: Possible PCR preference for shorter templates applied equally to patients and controls. Type 1 diabetes patients had TCRB CDR3s that were shorter (moderately but significantly so) in all four CD4+ subsets.

Sequencing was carried out using central memory CD4+ T cells from blood. The receptor was isolated from a man aged 30 to 45 with type 1 diabetes. This sequence joins TRBV7-2 and TRBJ2-3; TRBD2 aligns across 8 bases. The CDR3 nucleotides read TGTGCCAGCAGCTTAGCGCGGGGGGCGGTCACAGATACGCAGTATTTT. Protein product: CASSLARGAVTDTQYF.